This T cell receptor beta chain was profiled in a study of T cell repertoires in cytomegalovirus infection. The overall study: Selected CMV epitopes included recently identified HLA-C-restricted ones as well as well-studied HLA-B-restricted ones. CMV infection and matching HLA type were both indicated by public TCR beta signatures.

TCRdb reprocessed the reads via MiXCR and lists one record per CDR3 protein. The sample shows about 900,000 distinct CDR3 sequences, less than 35% of them seen only once. Study-wide findings and caveats: The ex vivo response was dominated by HLA-C-restricted CMV-specific TCR beta clonotypes.

Germline CDR1 reads MNHEY; CDR2 reads SMNVEV (reference sequence). Germline trimming cut 8 bases from V and 7 bases from J; bases unmatched to any gene: 4. The CDR3 loop spans 12 amino acids. Of note for this clonotype: Antigen unknown.

Here the sequenced sample was cultured CD8+ T cells from PBMCs, taken from culture after CMV antigen stimulation. The sequence derives from a human donor in good health (CMV status not recorded). Some clones in this sample may be carry-over from other donors' samples. The V gene is TRBV27, the J gene TRBJ1-5, with 8 bases aligning to TRBD1. The CDR3 DNA follows: TGTGCCAGCGCCACAGGGGGGCAGCCCCAGCATTTT. This encodes CASATGGQPQHF.